This T cell receptor (beta chain) was captured by sequencing in a study of blood T cells in healthy people across ages (dated by TCRdb to between 2014 and 2016). For context, the study as a whole: Template switching captured roughly one uniquely barcoded TCR beta cDNA molecule per two T cells in model experiments. Age-related changes in TCR beta repertoire diversity were measured in the study by deep sequencing normalized with unique cDNA molecular identifiers. Four age groups were formed from the donors: young (average 16 years), middle-aged (around 37), aged (around 68) and long-lived (roughly 81). Donors of different ages were randomly distributed across sequencing lanes to avoid experimental bias. For two donors (one aged 18 to 29 and one aged 80 or older), the study analyzed two additional independent replicas of 1 million unique cDNA reads from the same blood draw. The paper's findings and limits, for the study overall: Compared with the aged group, the long-lived group had more naive CD4+ T cells, fewer expanded clones and increased TCR diversity, suggesting age selection. As age increased, observed TCR beta diversity per million T cells dropped in a roughly linear way, and a significant reduction was already evident by age around 41. Total diversity estimates from one million sequenced T cells were considered lower bounds and underestimates. The CMV infection status of donors was not known, potentially confounding age-related changes in expanded clonotypes. A strong correlation was found between observed TCR beta diversity and the percentage of naive T cells measured by flow cytometry. Because profiling used bulk unsorted PBMCs, naive and antigen-experienced compartments could not be compared conclusively.

Receptor libraries were prepared by 5' RACE. The listed sequencing device is Illumina HiSeq 2500. A second roughly 6 to 12 cycle PCR used a sample-barcoded 5' primer and a J-beta primer mix. A unique molecular identifier was introduced onto each TCR beta cDNA molecule by a template-switch 5' adaptor carrying 12 random nucleotides. Each sample yielded at least 2.5 million CDR3-containing paired-end reads. All of the RNA was converted into first-strand cDNA using the Mint cDNA synthesis kit, with a TRBC-specific oligonucleotide serving as the primer. After uracil-DNA glycosylase treatment, a first 18-cycle PCR used universal primers M1SS and BC2_uni_R on all cDNA. The authors' pipeline ran thus. Normalization of each sample was performed by random selection of 1 million high-quality reads, each carrying a distinct molecular identifier. Reads sharing molecular identifiers were discarded rather than binned into consensus sequences. MiTCR, run with a Q25 quality threshold and the strictest error-elimination algorithm, handled CDR3 identification, clonotype clustering and error correction. A nonparametric unseen species model using Euler transformation provided a lower-bound estimate of total TCR beta diversity. Using fastp trimming at Q25 and MiXCR clonotype assembly, TCRdb reanalyzed the public sequencing data and kept in-frame beta chains. Every entry covers one CDR3 protein and lists the most common genes and DNA from its rows. The V and J calls and clone size come from TCRdb's table, not from the authors' own analysis. In this sample the table shows roughly 680,000 distinct CDR3 sequences, around 48% of which occur a single time. The ten largest clonotypes hold roughly 30% of the sample.

As concerns this clonotype: This clone's antigen is unknown. Nothing much larger sits one base from this clone, and base qualities are not available.

The CDR3 measures 13 amino acids from cysteine to phenylalanine. Only the CDR3 portion is preserved as DNA: 39 bases, with reading frame beginning at the first base. CDR1 is given as SGHTA and CDR2 as FQGTGA, both from the germline V gene. V loses 4 bases, J loses 4 bases, and the germline ends lie 9 bases apart. The donors were roughly 40 Caucasian individuals from Russia, aged 6 to 90 years, who were systemically healthy. Roughly 11 milliliters of peripheral blood were drawn from each donor into EDTA-treated Vacutainer tubes. Ficoll-Paque density-gradient centrifugation was used to isolate PBMCs, with at least 7 million per sample. Trizol reagent was used to extract total RNA from the PBMCs, yielding at least 6 micrograms per sample. For every donor, flow cytometry on a PBMC aliquot measured the percentage of naive CD45RAhigh/CD27high T cells.

The clonotype comes from a woman in her sixties or seventies in good health. Recombination linked TRBV7-3 to TRBJ2-3; a tentative D match to TRBD1 spans 5 bases. The sample comprised blood. CDR3 reads: CASSSTGSDTQYF. DNA sequence: TGTGCCAGCAGCTCAACAGGTTCAGATACGCAGTATTTT.